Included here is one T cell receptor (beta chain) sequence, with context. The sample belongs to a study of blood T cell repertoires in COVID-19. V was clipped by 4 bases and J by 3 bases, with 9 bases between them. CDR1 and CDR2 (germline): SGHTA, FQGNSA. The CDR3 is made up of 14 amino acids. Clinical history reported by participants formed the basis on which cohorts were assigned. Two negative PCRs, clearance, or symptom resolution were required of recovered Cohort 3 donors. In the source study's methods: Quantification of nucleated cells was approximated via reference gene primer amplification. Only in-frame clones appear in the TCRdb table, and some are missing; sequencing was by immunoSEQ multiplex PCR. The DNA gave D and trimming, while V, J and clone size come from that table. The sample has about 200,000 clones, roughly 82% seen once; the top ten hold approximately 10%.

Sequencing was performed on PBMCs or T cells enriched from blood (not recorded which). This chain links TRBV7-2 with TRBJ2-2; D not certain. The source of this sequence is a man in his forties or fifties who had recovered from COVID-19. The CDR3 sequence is CASSYSPDTGELFF. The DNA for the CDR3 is TGTGCCAGCAGCTACTCACCGGACACCGGGGAGCTGTTTTTT.